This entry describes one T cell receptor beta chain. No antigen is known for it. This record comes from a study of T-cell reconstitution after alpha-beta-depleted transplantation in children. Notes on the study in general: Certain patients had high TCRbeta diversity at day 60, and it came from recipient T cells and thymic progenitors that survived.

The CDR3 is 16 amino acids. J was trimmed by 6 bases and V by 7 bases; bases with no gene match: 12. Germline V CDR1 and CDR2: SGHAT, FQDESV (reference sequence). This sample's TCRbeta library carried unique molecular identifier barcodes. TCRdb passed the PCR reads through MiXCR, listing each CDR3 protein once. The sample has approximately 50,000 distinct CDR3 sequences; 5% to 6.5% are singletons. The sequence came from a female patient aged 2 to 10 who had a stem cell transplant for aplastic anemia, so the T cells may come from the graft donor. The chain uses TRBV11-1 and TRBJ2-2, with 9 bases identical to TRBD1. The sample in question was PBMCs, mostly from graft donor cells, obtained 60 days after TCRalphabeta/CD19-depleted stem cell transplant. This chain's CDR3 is CASNPGTGKNPGELFF. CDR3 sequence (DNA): TGTGCCAGCAACCCCGGGACAGGGAAGAATCCCGGGGAGCTGTTTTTT.